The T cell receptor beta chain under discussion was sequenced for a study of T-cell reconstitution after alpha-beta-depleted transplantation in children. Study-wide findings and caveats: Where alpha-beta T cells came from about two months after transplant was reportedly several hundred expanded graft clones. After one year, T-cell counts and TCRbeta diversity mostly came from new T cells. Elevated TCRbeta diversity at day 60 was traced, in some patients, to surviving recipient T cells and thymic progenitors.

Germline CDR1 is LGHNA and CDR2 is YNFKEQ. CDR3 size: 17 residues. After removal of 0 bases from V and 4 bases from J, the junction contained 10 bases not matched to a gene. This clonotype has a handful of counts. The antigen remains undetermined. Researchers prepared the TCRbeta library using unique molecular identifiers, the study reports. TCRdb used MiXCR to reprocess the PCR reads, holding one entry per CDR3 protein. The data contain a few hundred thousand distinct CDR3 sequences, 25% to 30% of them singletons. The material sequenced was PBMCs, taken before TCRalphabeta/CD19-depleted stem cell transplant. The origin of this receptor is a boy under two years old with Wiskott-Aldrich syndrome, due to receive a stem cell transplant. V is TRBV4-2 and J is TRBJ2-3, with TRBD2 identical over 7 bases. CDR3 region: CASSQDPTSFGADTQYF. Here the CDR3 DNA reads TGTGCCAGCAGCCAAGATCCGACTAGCTTCGGCGCAGATACGCAGTATTTT.